One sample yielded the 2 T cell receptor beta chains listed below, sequenced in a study of blood T cells in healthy people across ages. Together with a sample-barcoded 5' primer, a J-beta primer mix was included in a second PCR lasting roughly 6 to 12 cycles. TCRdb reprocessed the 5' RACE reads with MiXCR, giving one entry per CDR3 protein. There are over 600,000 distinct CDR3 sequences in the sample; under 25% occur only once, and 3% to 4% lies in the top ten. Source material: blood. Receptors were obtained from a man aged 65 to 85 in good health.

The chain carries TRBV7-2 and TRBJ2-4; perhaps TRBD2 as D (5 bases). The germline V gene has CDR1 SGHTA and CDR2 FQGNSA. The length of the CDR3 is 12 residues. The ends were cut back, 5 bases at V and 8 bases at J, with 10 bases in the middle. CDR3 in amino acids: CASSLMRDIQYF. The DNA of the CDR3 is TGTGCCAGCAGCCTTATGCGGGACATTCAGTACTTC.

This clonotype was picked up a small number of times. The chain recombines TRBV29-1 with TRBJ1-1, with D hard to call. This CDR3 region has 12 residues. Per the germline V gene, CDR1 is SQVTM and CDR2 is ANQGSEA. V lost 7 bases to trimming and J lost 1 base, with 10 bases between them. The CDR3 nucleotides read TGCAGCGCGGTGACGGAGAACACTGAAGCTTTCTTT. Protein product: CSAVTENTEAFF.